This TCR beta chain was profiled in a study of T cell repertoires in cytomegalovirus infection. Study context: CMV infection together with matching HLA type was indicated by public TCR beta signatures. Findings and limits, study-wide: In two of eight donors, the top clonotype was HLA-C-restricted CMV-specific. People with CMV and the relevant HLA were identified by cumulative public TCR beta family frequency.

This CDR3 is built from 15 residues. Germline assignment: CDR1 KGHDR and CDR2 SFDVKD. V lost 2 bases and J 1 base, leaving 10 bases between the germline ends. TCRdb reanalysed the reads using MiXCR and keeps one entry per CDR3 protein. The repertoire holds around 530,000 distinct CDR3 sequences, approximately 25% seen once, with less than 15% in the top ten. On this clonotype itself: Its matching antigen is unknown.

The specimen sequenced was PBMCs. The chain joins TRBV24-1 to TRBJ1-1; no firm D call. The TCR was taken from a human donor in good health (CMV status not recorded). Some clones in this sample may be carry-over from other donors' samples. The CDR3 nucleotides are TGTGCCACCAGTGATTCGTCTGGGCCGAACACTGAAGCTTTCTTT. Translation gives CATSDSSGPNTEAFF.